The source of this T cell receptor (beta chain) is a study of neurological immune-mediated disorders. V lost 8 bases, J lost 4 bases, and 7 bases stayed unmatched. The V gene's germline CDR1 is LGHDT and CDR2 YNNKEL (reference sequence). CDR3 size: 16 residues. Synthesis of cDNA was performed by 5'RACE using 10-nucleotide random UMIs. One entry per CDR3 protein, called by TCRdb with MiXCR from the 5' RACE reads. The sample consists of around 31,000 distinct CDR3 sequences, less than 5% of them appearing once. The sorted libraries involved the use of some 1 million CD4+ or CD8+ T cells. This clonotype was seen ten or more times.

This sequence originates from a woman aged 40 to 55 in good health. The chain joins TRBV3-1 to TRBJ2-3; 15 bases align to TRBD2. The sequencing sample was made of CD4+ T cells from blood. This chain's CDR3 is CASARTSGGDADTQYF. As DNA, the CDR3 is TGTGCCAGCGCCCGGACTAGCGGGGGGGATGCAGATACGCAGTATTTT.